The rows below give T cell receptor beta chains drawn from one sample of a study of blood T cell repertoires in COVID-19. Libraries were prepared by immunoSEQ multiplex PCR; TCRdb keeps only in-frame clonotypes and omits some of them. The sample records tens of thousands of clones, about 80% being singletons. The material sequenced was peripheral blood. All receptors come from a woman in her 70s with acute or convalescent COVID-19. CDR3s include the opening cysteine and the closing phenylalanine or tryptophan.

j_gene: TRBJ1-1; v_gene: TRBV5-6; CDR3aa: CASSSPLQETNTEAFF
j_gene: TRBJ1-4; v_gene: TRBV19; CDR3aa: CASSQGSDPTNEKLFF
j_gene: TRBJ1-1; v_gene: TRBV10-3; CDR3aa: CAITEALTTEAFF
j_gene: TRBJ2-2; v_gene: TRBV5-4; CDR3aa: CASSPQAGLGTGELFF
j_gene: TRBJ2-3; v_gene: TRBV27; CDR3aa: CASRGESTDTQYF
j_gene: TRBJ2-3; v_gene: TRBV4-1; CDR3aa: CASSQDGSTRAGTQYF
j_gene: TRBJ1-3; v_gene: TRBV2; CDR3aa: CASSGPDNSGNTIYF
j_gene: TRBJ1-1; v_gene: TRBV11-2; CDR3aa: CASSLVGGINTEAFF
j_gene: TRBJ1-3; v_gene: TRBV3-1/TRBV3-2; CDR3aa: CASSRTPGNSGNTIYF
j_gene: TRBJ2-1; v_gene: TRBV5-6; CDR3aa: CASSPDRGNLAYNEQFF
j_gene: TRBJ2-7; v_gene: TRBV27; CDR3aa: CASSPGLELRSYEQYF
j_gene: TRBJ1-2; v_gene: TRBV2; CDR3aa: CASTPRGATGFREGYTF
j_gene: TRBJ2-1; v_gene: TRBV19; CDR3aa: CASNAGTGSYNEQFF
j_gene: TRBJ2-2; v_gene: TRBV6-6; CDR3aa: CASSRAVNTGELFF
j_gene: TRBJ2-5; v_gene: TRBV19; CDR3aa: CASSIGAGGIQETQYF